One and the same sample provided the 22 T cell receptor beta chains below, sequenced in a study of shared clonotypes between healthy human individuals. Profiling relied on immunoSEQ multiplex PCR, and the TCRdb table lists in-frame clones only, not all of them. The repertoire holds around 690,000 clones, with less than 95% as singletons. Sequenced sample: memory CD8+ T cells from PBMCs. Subset specified: CD45RO+ cells pooled with CCR7-negative TemRA cells. The receptor source for this set is a man younger than 35 in good health. Some clones in this sample may be carry-over from other donors' samples.

V and J are TRBV28 and TRBJ2-1; 10 nucleotides match TRBD2. Germline lookup yields CDR1 MDHEN and CDR2 SYDVKM. V shed 6 bases, J shed 3 bases, and the junction held 5 bases outside the gene matches. This CDR3 spans 15 amino acids. CDR3 sequence (DNA): TGTGCCAGCAGATCGCTAGCGGGGGTCTACAATGAGCAGTTCTTC. Residues: CASRSLAGVYNEQFF.

With regard to this clone: A much larger clone sits a single nucleotide away, making a read error possible. The chain is built from TRBV7-6 and TRBJ1-2; 8 nucleotides line up with TRBD1. Germline V gene data show CDR1 as SGHVS and CDR2 as FNYEAQ. Trimming took 5 bases from V and 3 from J; bases not matched to a gene: 2. The CDR3 runs to 13 residues. The CDR3 region has the DNA TGTGCCAGCAGCCAGGGACAGGACTATGGCTACACCTTC. Translating it yields CASSQGQDYGYTF.

This clone was recorded once. An end of the junction differs from the germline gene, which may be a read error. Within the sample, other DNA sequences also encode this same CDR3. The chain recombines TRBV11-2 with TRBJ2-2; D is perhaps TRBD2 (6 bases). Germline loops: CDR1 SGHAT, CDR2 FQNNGV. This CDR3 has 17 residues. The CDR3 DNA reads as TGTGCCAGCAGCTTAGGTGCTAGCGAGTCGAACACCGGGGAACTGTTTTTT. This sequence encodes CASSLGASESNTGELFF.

The genes are TRBV28 and TRBJ2-4, with 7 nucleotides matching TRBD2. The length of the CDR3 is 14 residues. The trim removed 3 bases at V and 7 bases at J, leaving 6 bases unmatched. Germline lookup yields CDR1 MDHEN and CDR2 SYDVKM. CDR3 amino acids: CASSFVGGMNIQYF. The DNA of the CDR3 is TGTGCCAGCAGTTTCGTGGGAGGGATGAACATTCAGTACTTC.

V is TRBV4-1 and J is TRBJ2-5; possible D gene TRBD1, 7 bases. This CDR3 is built from 17 residues. Germline V gene lookup returns CDR1 MGHRA and CDR2 YSYEKL. V was pared by 2 bases and J by 3 bases, with 19 bases between. The CDR3 sequence: CASSQIPGGGTEETQYF. In nucleotides, the CDR3 is TGCGCCAGCAGCCAAATCCCCGGTGGCGGGACAGAAGAGACCCAGTACTTC.

J is TRBJ2-1 and V is TRBV7-9, with 9 bases aligning to TRBD2. Germline trimming cut 4 bases from V and 12 bases from J; bases unmatched to any gene: 22. The germline CDR1 and CDR2 sequences are SEHNR and FQNEAQ (reference sequence). The CDR3 covers 18 residues. The CDR3 reads CASSYRLAEGGSQGRQFF. CDR3 DNA: TGTGCCAGCAGCTACAGACTAGCGGAAGGCGGGAGCCAAGGTAGGCAGTTCTTC.

This clone was counted only a few times. This specimen includes other DNA sequences encoding the same CDR3. The rearrangement links TRBV29-1 to TRBJ2-7; no firm D call. This CDR3 contains 11 residues. V was pared by 2 bases and J by 3 bases, with 5 bases between. Germline loops: CDR1 SQVTM, CDR2 ANQGSEA. The CDR3 sequence is CSVEKGYEQYF. The CDR3 nucleotides read TGCAGCGTTGAAAAGGGCTACGAGCAGTACTTC.

The chain uses TRBV11-2 and TRBJ2-5; the D gene could be TRBD1 or TRBD2 (6 bases each). The CDR3 spans 16 residues. The V gene's germline CDR1 is SGHAT and CDR2 FQNNGV. Trimming took off 5 bases at V and 3 bases at J, with 19 bases between the two ends. The CDR3 region has the DNA TGTGCCAGCAGCCACGGGGGCTGGGGGATGGAAGAGACCCAGTACTTC. Translated: CASSHGGWGMEETQYF.

The chain couples TRBV11-3 to TRBJ2-3; no reliable D call. The ends were cut back, 2 bases at V and 0 bases at J, with 6 bases in the middle. Germline-derived CDR1 and CDR2 are SGHNT and YENEEA. The CDR3 extends over 14 amino acids. In DNA, the CDR3 is TGTGCCAGCAGCTTACTTGGCAGCACAGATACGCAGTATTTT. Translating gives CASSLLGSTDTQYF.

The chain is built from TRBV9 and TRBJ2-1; 15 bases fit TRBD2. The CDR3 length is 19 residues. Germline CDR1 and CDR2: SGDLS and YYNGEE. Trimming cost V 0 bases and J 5 bases; bases outside gene matches: 9. CDR3 DNA: TGTGCCAGCAGCGTAGGGACTAGCGGGAGGGCTTTGACAAACAATGAGCAGTTCTTC. It yields the protein CASSVGTSGRALTNNEQFF. Looking up the rest from reference TRBV9 and TRBJ2-1 gives the full variable domain: DSGVTQTPKHLITATGQRVTLRCSPRSGDLSVYWYQQSLDQGLQFLIQYYNGEERAKGNILERFSAQQFPDLHSELNLSSLELGDSALYFCASSVGTSGRALTNNEQFFGPGTRLTVL.

V is TRBV30 and J is TRBJ2-7, with 9 nucleotides matching TRBD1. Germline loops: CDR1 GTSNPN, CDR2 SVGIG (reference sequence). CDR3 length: 13 residues. Unmatched junction bases numbered 3, after V lost 1 base and J lost 5 bases. DNA of the CDR3: TGTGCCTGGAGTGGACAGGGGGACAACGAGCAGTACTTC. This encodes CAWSGQGDNEQYF.

On this clone: Other nucleotide sequences in the sample specify the same CDR3. This chain uses TRBV27 with TRBJ1-1; D is unclear. V lost 5 bases and J lost 2, with 12 bases in between. The CDR3 loop spans 14 amino acids. Germline-derived CDR1 and CDR2 are MNHEY and SMNVEV (reference sequence). In DNA form, the CDR3 reads TGTGCCAGCAGTCTAAGGGCCGCTAACACTGAAGCTTTCTTT. Amino acids: CASSLRAANTEAFF.

This chain uses TRBV7-9 with TRBJ2-1, with D perhaps given as TRBD1 or TRBD2 (5 bases each). The CDR3 contains 13 residues. V was trimmed by 3 bases and J by 9 bases, leaving 12 bases between them. Germline V gene lookup returns CDR1 SEHNR and CDR2 FQNEAQ (reference sequence). This chain's CDR3 is CASSFPGPGEQFF. DNA for the CDR3: TGTGCCAGCAGCTTTCCGGGGCCGGGTGAGCAGTTCTTC.

This clone was observed a single time. The J gene is TRBJ1-1, the V gene TRBV30; tentative D call: TRBD1 (5 bases). CDR1 and CDR2 from the germline V gene are GTSNPN and SVGIG (reference sequence). V was pared by 4 bases and J by 1 base, with 13 bases between. CDR3 length: 14 amino acids. DNA for the CDR3: TGTGCCTGGACGCGGGGGTTTGGGAACACTGAAGCTTTCTTT. Protein: CAWTRGFGNTEAFF.

The chain employs TRBV6-4 and TRBJ2-1; D may be TRBD1 (5 bases). This CDR3 has 14 amino acids. Deletions cut 10 bases from V and 3 bases from J, with 16 bases between. Germline CDR1 reads MRHNA; CDR2 reads SNTAGT. In DNA, the CDR3 is TGTGCCACGGCTAGGACACTCAACTACAATGAGCAGTTCTTC. This gives the protein CATARTLNYNEQFF.

The chain employs TRBV7-3 and TRBJ2-1; 13 bases fit TRBD2. CDR1 and CDR2 from the germline V gene are SGHTA and FQGTGA. The CDR3 runs to 15 residues. V was clipped by 4 bases and J by 5 bases; unmatched bases: 2. In DNA form, the CDR3 reads TGTGCCAGCAGCTCGGGACTAGCGGGAAACAATGAGCAGTTCTTC. It translates to CASSSGLAGNNEQFF.

The V call is TRBV11-2, the J call TRBJ2-1; D gene unclear. The germline gives CDR1 SGHAT, CDR2 FQNNGV. The CDR3 has 18 residues. V lost 0 bases to trimming and J lost 4 bases, with 19 bases between them. In DNA form, the CDR3 reads TGTGCCAGCAGCTTAGAACCGACAATTGGCGGAGCGTACAATGAGCAGTTCTTC. Encoded protein: CASSLEPTIGGAYNEQFF. The complete variable domain, with remaining parts taken from reference TRBV11-2 and TRBJ2-1, reads EAGVAQSPRYKIIEKRQSVAFWCNPISGHATLYWYQQILGQGPKLLIQFQNNGVVDDSQLPKDRFSAERLKGVDSTLKIQPAKLEDSAVYLCASSLEPTIGGAYNEQFFGPGTRLTVL.

This chain links TRBV7-9 with TRBJ2-2, with D possibly called TRBD1 or TRBD2 (6 bases each). Germline V gene lookup returns CDR1 SEHNR and CDR2 FQNEAQ (reference sequence). This CDR3 is built from 17 residues. Deletions cut 3 bases from V and 1 base from J, with 15 bases between. CDR3 protein: CASSFPAGGGNTGELFF. The CDR3 DNA reads TGTGCCAGCAGCTTCCCAGCCGGGGGCGGGAACACCGGGGAGCTGTTTTTT. Supplemented by reference TRBV7-9 and TRBJ2-2, the full variable domain reads DTGVSQNPRHKITKRGQNVTFRCDPISEHNRLYWYRQTLGQGPEFLTYFQNEAQLEKSRLLSDRFSAERPKGSFSTLEIQRTEQGDSAMYLCASSFPAGGGNTGELFFGEGSRLTVL.

The rearrangement joins TRBV9 to TRBJ2-3, with unresolved D. The germline gives CDR1 SGDLS, CDR2 YYNGEE. Trimming removed 3 bases from V and 0 bases from J, with 5 bases in between. This CDR3 has 13 amino acids. As DNA, the CDR3 is TGTGCCAGCAGCGACCCCAGCACAGATACGCAGTATTTT. Translation: CASSDPSTDTQYF. Drawing the rest from reference TRBV9 and TRBJ2-3, the complete variable domain is DSGVTQTPKHLITATGQRVTLRCSPRSGDLSVYWYQQSLDQGLQFLIQYYNGEERAKGNILERFSAQQFPDLHSELNLSSLELGDSALYFCASSDPSTDTQYFGPGTRLTVL.

The V and J genes are TRBV5-5 and TRBJ2-1; D is unresolved. Germline CDR1 reads SGHKS; CDR2 reads YYEKEE (reference sequence). The CDR3 has 16 residues. The ends were cut back, 4 bases at V and 0 bases at J, with 14 bases in the middle. The DNA of the CDR3 is TGTGCCAGCAGCGGCGTACTGGTGGCCTCCTACAATGAGCAGTTCTTC. This sequence encodes CASSGVLVASYNEQFF.

V is TRBV6-5 and J is TRBJ2-2; D is uncertain. The CDR3 length is 16 residues. CDR1 is MNHEY, CDR2 SVGAGI, per germline. V was cut by 1 base and J by 6 bases, with 15 bases left in between. The CDR3 here is CASSYLPPEAAGELFF. As DNA, the CDR3 is TGTGCCAGCAGTTACTTGCCTCCCGAAGCCGCCGGGGAGCTGTTTTTT.

This sequence joins TRBV27 and TRBJ2-7; D unclear. V gave up 2 bases and J gave up 0 bases, with 11 bases separating them. The V gene's germline CDR1 is MNHEY and CDR2 SMNVEV (reference sequence). The CDR3 runs to 15 residues. CDR3 coding DNA: TGTGCCAGCAGTTTAGGGTGGCAGGTCTCCTACGAGCAGTACTTC. Its protein product is CASSLGWQVSYEQYF.